The 7 T cell receptor beta chains given below trace back to one sample, sequenced in a study of blood T cell repertoires in COVID-19. Repertoires were generated with immunoSEQ multiplex PCR, while TCRdb's copy carries only in-frame clones and drops some. Seen here are around 130,000 clones, 75% to 90% observed once, and the top ten hold approximately 28%. Sequenced sample: peripheral blood. These receptors were collected from a man between 70 and 80 years old with active or convalescent COVID-19.

V and J are TRBV10-3 and TRBJ2-7; TRBD1 agrees at 7 bases. The CDR3 is 13 amino acids. CDR1 and CDR2 (germline): ENHRY, SYGVKD. Trimming cost V 4 bases and J 5 bases; bases outside gene matches: 5. The CDR3: CAISVRQGNEQYF. CDR3 DNA: TGTGCCATCAGTGTAAGACAGGGTAACGAGCAGTACTTC.

The table lists this clone with a count of one. The V gene is TRBV19, the J gene TRBJ2-5, with D possibly TRBD2 on 6 matching bases. CDR3 size: 13 residues. V was pared by 3 bases and J by 6 bases, with 11 bases between. The germline V gene encodes CDR1 LNHDA and CDR2 SQIVND (reference sequence). The CDR3 DNA follows: TGTGCCAGTAGTATTACTAGCCGGCAGACCCAGTACTTC. As protein: CASSITSRQTQYF.

The CDR3 loop is CASSQVGGESSYEQYF. Here the CDR3 DNA reads TGTGCCAGCAGCCAAGTTGGGGGGGAGAGCTCCTACGAGCAGTACTTC. The gene calls are TRBV4-2 and TRBJ2-7; 7 positions agree with TRBD2. CDR3 length: 16 residues. Germline CDR1 is LGHNA and CDR2 is YNFKEQ. After removal of 1 base from V and 0 bases from J, the junction contained 6 bases not matched to a gene.

This chain connects TRBV16 to TRBJ2-1; D uncertain. With 0 bases removed from V and 7 bases from J, the gap between germline ends came to 4 bases. Germline V gene lookup returns CDR1 KGHSY and CDR2 FQNENV. This CDR3 comprises 12 residues. The CDR3 sequence: CASSQSQNEQFF. The DNA for the CDR3 is TGTGCCAGCAGCCAATCCCAGAATGAGCAGTTCTTC. Full variable domain (rest looked up from reference TRBV16 and TRBJ2-1): GEEVAQTPKHLVRGEGQKAKLYCAPIKGHSYVFWYQQVLKNEFKFLISFQNENVFDETGMPKERFSAKCLPNSPCSLEIQATKLEDSAVYFCASSQSQNEQFFGPGTRLTVL.

This clone was detected only a few times. The V and J genes are TRBV5-1 and TRBJ2-7, with D possibly matching TRBD2 (5 bases). CDR1 is SGHRS, CDR2 YFSETQ, per germline. V was clipped by 1 base and J by 0 bases, with 8 bases between them. This CDR3 has 14 residues. The CDR3 region is CASSLSEGSYEQYF. The CDR3 DNA follows: TGCGCCAGCAGCTTGAGCGAGGGCTCCTACGAGCAGTACTTC. The full variable domain, its missing parts supplied by reference TRBV5-1 and TRBJ2-7, is KAGVTQTPRYLIKTRGQQVTLSCSPISGHRSVSWYQQTPGQGLQFLFEYFSETQRNKGNFPGRFSGRQFSNSRSEMNVSTLELGDSALYLCASSLSEGSYEQYFGPGTRLTVT.

The chain couples TRBV7-2 to TRBJ1-1, with no clear D. Per germline, CDR1 SGHTA and CDR2 FQGNSA. V lost 0 bases, J lost 0 bases, and 17 bases lay in between. This CDR3 contains 18 residues. The CDR3 is CASSLAYATRGLNTEAFF. The CDR3 DNA sequence: TGTGCCAGCAGCTTAGCCTATGCAACCCGGGGATTGAACACTGAAGCTTTCTTT.

This chain links TRBV10-3 with TRBJ1-5; TRBD1 aligns across 8 bases. From germline, CDR1 is ENHRY and CDR2 SYGVKD. The CDR3 sequence is 13 residues long. Germline trimming cut 2 bases from V and 7 bases from J; bases unmatched to any gene: 1. DNA of the CDR3: TGTGCCATCAGTGAGGACAGGGGACAGCCCCAGCATTTT. Its translation: CAISEDRGQPQHF.